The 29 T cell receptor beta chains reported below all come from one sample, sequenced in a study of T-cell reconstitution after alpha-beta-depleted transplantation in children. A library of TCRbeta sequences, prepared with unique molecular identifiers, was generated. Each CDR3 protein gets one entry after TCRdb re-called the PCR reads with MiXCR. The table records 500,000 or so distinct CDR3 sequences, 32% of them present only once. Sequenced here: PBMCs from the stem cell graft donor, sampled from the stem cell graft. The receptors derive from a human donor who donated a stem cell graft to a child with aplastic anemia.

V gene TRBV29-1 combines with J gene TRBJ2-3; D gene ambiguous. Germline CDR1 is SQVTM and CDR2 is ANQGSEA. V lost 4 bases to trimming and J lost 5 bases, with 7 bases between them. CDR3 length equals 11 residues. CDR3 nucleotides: TGCAGCGTTGTAGGTGTAGATACGCAGTATTTT. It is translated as CSVVGVDTQYF.

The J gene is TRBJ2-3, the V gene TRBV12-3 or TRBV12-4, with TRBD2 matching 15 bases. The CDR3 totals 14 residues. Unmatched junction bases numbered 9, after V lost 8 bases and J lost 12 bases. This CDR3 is CASGLAGGPSPQYF. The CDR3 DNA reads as TGTGCCAGCGGACTAGCGGGAGGGCCAAGTCCTCAGTATTTT.

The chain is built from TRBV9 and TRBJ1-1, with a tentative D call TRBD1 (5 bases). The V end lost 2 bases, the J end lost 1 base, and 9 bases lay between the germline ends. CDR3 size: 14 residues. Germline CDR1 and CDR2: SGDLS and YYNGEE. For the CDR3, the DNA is TGTGCCAGCAGCGTTCTCGGGACGAACACTGAAGCTTTCTTT. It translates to CASSVLGTNTEAFF.

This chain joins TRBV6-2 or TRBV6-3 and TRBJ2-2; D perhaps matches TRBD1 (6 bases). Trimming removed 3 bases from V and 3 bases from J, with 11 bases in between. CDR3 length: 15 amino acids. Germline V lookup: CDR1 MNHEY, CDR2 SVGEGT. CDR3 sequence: CASSYSGHHTGELFF. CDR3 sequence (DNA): TGTGCCAGCAGTTATTCGGGACATCACACCGGGGAGCTGTTTTTT.

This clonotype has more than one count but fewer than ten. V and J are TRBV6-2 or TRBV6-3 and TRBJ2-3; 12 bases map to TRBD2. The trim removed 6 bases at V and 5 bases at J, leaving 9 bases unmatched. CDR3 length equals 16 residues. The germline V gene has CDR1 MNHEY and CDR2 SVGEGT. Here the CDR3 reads CASSRRLAGEGDTQYF. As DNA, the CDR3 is TGTGCCAGCAGCCGTCGACTAGCGGGAGAAGGAGATACGCAGTATTTT.

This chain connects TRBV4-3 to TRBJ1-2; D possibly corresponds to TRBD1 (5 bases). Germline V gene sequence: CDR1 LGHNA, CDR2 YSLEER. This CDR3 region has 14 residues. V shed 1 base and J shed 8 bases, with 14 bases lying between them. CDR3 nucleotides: TGCGCCAGCAGCCAAGGGGATATCAGGGCCGGCTACACCTTC. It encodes CASSQGDIRAGYTF.

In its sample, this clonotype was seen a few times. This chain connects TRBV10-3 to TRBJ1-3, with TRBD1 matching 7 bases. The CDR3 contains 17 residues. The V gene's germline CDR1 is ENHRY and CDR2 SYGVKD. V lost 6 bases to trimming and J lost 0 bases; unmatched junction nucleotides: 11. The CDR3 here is CAIRTGTAIFSGNTIYF. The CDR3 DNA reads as TGTGCCATCAGGACCGGGACAGCCATCTTCTCTGGAAACACCATATATTTT.

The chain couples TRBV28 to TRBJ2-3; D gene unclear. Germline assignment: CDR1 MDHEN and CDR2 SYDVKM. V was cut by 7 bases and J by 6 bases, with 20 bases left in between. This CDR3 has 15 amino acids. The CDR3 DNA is TGTGCCAGCAACCTAGGTATCGGTCCCGGCGATACGCAGTATTTT. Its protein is CASNLGIGPGDTQYF.

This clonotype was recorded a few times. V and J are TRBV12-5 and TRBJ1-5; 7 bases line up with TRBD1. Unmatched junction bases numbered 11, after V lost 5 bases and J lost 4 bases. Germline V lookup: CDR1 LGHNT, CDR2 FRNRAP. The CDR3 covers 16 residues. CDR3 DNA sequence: TGTGCTAGTGGTCCACCCGAGACAGGGCCAAATCAGCCCCAGCATTTT. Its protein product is CASGPPETGPNQPQHF.

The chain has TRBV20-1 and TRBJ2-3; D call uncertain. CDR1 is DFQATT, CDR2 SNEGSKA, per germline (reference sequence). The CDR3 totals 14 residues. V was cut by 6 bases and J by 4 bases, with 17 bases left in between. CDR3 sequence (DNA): TGCAGTGCCCGATTGGGATCTTCCGCAGATACGCAGTATTTT. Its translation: CSARLGSSADTQYF.

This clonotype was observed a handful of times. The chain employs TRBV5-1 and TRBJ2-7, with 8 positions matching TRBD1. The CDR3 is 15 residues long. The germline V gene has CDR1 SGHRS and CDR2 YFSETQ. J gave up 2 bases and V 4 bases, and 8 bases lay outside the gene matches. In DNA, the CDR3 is TGCGCCAGCAGCGCCGCCGGGACAGGTCCCTACGAGCAGTACTTC. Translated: CASSAAGTGPYEQYF.

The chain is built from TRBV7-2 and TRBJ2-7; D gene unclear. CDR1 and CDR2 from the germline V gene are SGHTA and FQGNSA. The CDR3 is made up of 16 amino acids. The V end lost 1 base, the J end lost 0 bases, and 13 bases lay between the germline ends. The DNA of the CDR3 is TGTGCCAGCAGCTTAGACTCGGCGGTTAGCTCCTACGAGCAGTACTTC. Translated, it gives CASSLDSAVSSYEQYF.

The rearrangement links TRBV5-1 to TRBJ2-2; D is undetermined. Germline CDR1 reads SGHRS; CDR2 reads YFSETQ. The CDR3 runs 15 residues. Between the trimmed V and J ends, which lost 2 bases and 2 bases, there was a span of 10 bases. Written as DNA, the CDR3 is TGCGCCAGCAGCTTAGACTCTCCCAACACCGGGGAGCTGTTTTTT. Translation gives CASSLDSPNTGELFF. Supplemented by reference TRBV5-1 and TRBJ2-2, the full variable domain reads KAGVTQTPRYLIKTRGQQVTLSCSPISGHRSVSWYQQTPGQGLQFLFEYFSETQRNKGNFPGRFSGRQFSNSRSEMNVSTLELGDSALYLCASSLDSPNTGELFFGEGSRLTVL.

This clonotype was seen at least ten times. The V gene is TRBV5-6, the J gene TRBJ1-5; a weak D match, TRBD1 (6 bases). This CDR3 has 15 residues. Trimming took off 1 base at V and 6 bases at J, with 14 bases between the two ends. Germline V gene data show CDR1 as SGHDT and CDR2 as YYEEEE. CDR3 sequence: CASSLSSKGGQPQHF. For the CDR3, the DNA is TGTGCCAGCAGCTTGAGTTCTAAAGGGGGTCAGCCCCAGCATTTT. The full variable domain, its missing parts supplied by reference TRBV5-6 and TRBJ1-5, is DAGVTQSPTHLIKTRGQQVTLRCSPKSGHDTVSWYQQALGQGPQFIFQYYEEEERQRGNFPDRFSGHQFPNYSSELNVNALLLGDSALYLCASSLSSKGGQPQHFGDGTRLSIL.

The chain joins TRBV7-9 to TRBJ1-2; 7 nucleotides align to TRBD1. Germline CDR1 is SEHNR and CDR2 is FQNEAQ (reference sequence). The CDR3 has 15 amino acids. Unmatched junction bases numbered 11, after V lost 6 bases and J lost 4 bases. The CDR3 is CASSNRGDSRYGYTF. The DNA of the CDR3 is TGTGCCAGCAGTAATCGCGGGGACAGTCGCTATGGCTACACCTTC.

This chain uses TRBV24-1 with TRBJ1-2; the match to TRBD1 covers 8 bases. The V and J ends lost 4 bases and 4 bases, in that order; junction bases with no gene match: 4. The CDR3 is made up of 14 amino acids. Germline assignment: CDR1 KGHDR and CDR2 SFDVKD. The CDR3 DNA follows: TGTGCCACCAGTGAAACCGGGACAGGCTATGGCTACACCTTC. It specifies CATSETGTGYGYTF.

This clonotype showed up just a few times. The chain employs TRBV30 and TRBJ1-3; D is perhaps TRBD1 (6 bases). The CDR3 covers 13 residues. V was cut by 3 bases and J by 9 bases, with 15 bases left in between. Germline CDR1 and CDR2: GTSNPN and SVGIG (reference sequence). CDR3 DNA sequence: TGTGCCTGGAGCACAGGGACCGGAGCCACCATATATTTT. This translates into CAWSTGTGATIYF.

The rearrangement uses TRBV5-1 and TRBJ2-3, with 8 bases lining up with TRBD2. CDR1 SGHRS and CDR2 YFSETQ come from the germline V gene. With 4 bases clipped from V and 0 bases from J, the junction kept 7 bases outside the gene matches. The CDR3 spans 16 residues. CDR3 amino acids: CASSPQIAGSTDTQYF. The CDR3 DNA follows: TGCGCCAGCAGCCCCCAGATAGCGGGGAGCACAGATACGCAGTATTTT.

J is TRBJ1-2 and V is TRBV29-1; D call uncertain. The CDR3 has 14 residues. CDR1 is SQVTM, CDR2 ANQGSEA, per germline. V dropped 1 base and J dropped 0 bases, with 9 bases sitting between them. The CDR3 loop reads CSVEVQMSNYGYTF. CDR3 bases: TGCAGCGTTGAAGTACAGATGTCTAACTATGGCTACACCTTC.

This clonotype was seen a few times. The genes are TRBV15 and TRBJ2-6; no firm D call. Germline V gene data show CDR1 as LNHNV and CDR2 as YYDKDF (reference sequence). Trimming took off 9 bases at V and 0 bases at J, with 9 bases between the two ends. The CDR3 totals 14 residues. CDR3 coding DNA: TGTGCCACGGGAAGTTTCTCTGGGGCCAACGTCCTGACTTTC. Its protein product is CATGSFSGANVLTF.

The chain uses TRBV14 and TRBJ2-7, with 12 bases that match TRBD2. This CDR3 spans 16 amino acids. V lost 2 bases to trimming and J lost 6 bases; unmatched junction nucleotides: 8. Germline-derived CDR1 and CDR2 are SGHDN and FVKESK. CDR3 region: CASSQRGTSGPTEQYF. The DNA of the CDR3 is TGTGCCAGCAGCCAAAGAGGGACTAGCGGGCCCACCGAGCAGTACTTC.

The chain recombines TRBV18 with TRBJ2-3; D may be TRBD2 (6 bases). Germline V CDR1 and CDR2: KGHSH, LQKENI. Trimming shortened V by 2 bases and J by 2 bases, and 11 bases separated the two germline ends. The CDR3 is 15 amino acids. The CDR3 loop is CASSPGRGNTDTQYF. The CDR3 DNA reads TGTGCCAGCTCACCAGGCCGCGGGAACACAGATACGCAGTATTTT.

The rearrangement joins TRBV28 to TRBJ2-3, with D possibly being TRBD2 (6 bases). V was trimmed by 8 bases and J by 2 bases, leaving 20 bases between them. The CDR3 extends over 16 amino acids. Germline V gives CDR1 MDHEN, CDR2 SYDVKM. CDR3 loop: CASPPPNSGHTDTQYF. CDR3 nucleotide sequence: TGTGCCAGCCCCCCTCCTAATAGCGGTCACACAGATACGCAGTATTTT.

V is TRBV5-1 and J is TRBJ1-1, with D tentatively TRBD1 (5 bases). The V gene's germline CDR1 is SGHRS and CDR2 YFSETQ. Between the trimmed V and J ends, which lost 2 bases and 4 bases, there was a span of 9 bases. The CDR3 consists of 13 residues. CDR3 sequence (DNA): TGCGCCAGCAGCTTTAGCAGGGTCACTGAAGCTTTCTTT. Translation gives CASSFSRVTEAFF.

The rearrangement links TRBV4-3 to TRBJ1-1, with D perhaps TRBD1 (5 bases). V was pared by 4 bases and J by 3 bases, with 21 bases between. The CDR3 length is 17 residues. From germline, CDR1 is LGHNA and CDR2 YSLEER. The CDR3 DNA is TGCGCCAGCAGCCTATCTTTTCGGGGGGTAGTTTACACTGAAGCTTTCTTT. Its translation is CASSLSFRGVVYTEAFF.

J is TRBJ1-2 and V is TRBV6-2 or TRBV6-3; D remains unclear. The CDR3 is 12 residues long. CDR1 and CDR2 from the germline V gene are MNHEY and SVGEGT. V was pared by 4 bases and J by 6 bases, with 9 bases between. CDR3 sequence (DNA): TGTGCCAGCAGTTCGGCGTTTCATGGCTACACCTTC. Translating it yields CASSSAFHGYTF.

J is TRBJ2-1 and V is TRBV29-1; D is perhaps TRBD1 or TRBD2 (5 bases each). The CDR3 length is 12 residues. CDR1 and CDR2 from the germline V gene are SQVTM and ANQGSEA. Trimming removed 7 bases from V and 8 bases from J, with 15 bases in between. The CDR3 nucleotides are TGCAGCGGGACAAGGGAGAACCATGAGCAGTTCTTC. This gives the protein CSGTRENHEQFF.

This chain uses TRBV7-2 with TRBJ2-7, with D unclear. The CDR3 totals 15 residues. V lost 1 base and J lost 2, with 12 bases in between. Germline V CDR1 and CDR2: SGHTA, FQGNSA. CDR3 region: CASSLVLDIAYEQYF. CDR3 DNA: TGTGCCAGCAGCTTAGTCCTCGACATAGCCTACGAGCAGTACTTC.

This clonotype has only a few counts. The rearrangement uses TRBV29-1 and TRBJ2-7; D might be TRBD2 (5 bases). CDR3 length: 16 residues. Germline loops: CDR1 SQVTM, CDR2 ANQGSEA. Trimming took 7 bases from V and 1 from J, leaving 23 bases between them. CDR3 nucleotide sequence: TGCAGCGCCAAAGAGGGTACGGGGAAGATTTCCTACGAGCAGTACTTC. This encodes CSAKEGTGKISYEQYF.